Sequencing of this TCR beta chain was carried out in a study of vaccination effects on CD4 cells after COVID-19. Whole-study results and caveats: Infection-derived and vaccine-derived clones contracted markedly late after vaccination.

Germline V gene lookup returns CDR1 ENHRY and CDR2 SYGVKD. V gave up 6 bases and J gave up 3 bases; unmatched junction bases: 4. The CDR3 runs to 13 residues. The assay was immunoSEQ multiplex PCR, and TCRdb's table has in-frame clones only and misses some. This sample has roughly 34,000 clones, with 70% to 80% found just once. Culture proceeded for about 11 days, and CD4+ T cells were then isolated. IL-2 medium was substituted for half the medium on days 3 and 7. On this clone itself: Its target is unknown.

The chain recombines TRBV10-3 with TRBJ1-1, with 7 nucleotides matching TRBD1. This receptor was identified in a human donor who received a COVID-19 vaccine. The source was CD4+ T cells from PBMCs cultured without peptide, collected before COVID-19 vaccination. CDR3 nucleotide sequence: TGTGCCATCAGAGGGGGCAGGGACACTGAAGCTTTCTTT. Translating it yields CAIRGGRDTEAFF.